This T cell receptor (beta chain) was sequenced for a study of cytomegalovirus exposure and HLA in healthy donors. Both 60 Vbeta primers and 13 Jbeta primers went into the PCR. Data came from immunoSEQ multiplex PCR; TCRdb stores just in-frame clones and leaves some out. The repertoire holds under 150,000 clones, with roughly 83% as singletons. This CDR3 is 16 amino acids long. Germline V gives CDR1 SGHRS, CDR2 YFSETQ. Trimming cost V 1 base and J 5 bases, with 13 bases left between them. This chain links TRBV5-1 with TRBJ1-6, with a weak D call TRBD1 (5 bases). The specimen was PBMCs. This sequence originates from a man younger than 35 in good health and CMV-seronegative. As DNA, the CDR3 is TGCGCCAGCAGCTTGAATGGACAAGGGAATAATTCACCCCTCCACTTT. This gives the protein CASSLNGQGNNSPLHF.